This T cell receptor beta chain appears in the sequencing data of a study of cytomegalovirus exposure and HLA in healthy donors. Study-wide points: Researchers reported that a few CMV-associated chains were confirmed in vitro as CMV antigen-specific.

Produced via immunoSEQ multiplex PCR; TCRdb's table is partial and in-frame only. The sample gives tens of thousands of clones, about 85% of which show up once; about 3% is in the top ten. Regarding this clone: Its specificity is unknown.

The CDR3 totals 17 residues. Germline assignment: CDR1 SGHNT and CDR2 YYREEE (reference sequence). The V segment lost 4 bases and the J segment 0 bases; nucleotides outside the gene matches: 5. V usage is TRBV5-4 and J usage is TRBJ2-3; 13 bases fit TRBD2. The TCR sequence derives from a man aged 25-45 years in good health and CMV-seronegative. Sample: PBMCs. CDR3 residues: CASSRTSGGLSTDTQYF. CDR3 coding DNA: TGTGCCAGCAGCCGGACTAGCGGGGGCCTTAGCACAGATACGCAGTATTTT.